The clone carrying this TCR beta chain showed up many times. The antigen is unknown. Each cDNA molecule carried a unique molecular identifier. TCRdb analysed the 5' RACE reads with MiXCR anew, one entry per CDR3 protein. The table has some 32,000 distinct CDR3 sequences, approximately 5.9% seen once. CDR1 and CDR2 (germline): SGHAT, FQNNGV. The J segment lost 6 bases and the V segment lost 3 bases, leaving 4 bases of the junction unmatched. This CDR3 spans 15 amino acids. The data derive from a study of early T cells in non-severe SARS-CoV-2 infection. Study-wide context: Sequencing used unsorted whole-blood bulk RNA, so chains lack pairing. General study results and limits: VDJdb matches were skewed toward anti-spike CD8 T cell responses.

The sequenced material came from whole blood. The chain joins TRBV11-2 to TRBJ2-2, with 10 bases that match TRBD2. The clonotype originates from an adult who was a healthcare worker with PCR-confirmed SARS-CoV-2 infection or an uninfected control (not recorded which). CDR3 amino acids: CASSLSGRGAGELFF. In DNA form, the CDR3 reads TGTGCCAGCAGCTTGAGCGGGAGGGGAGCCGGGGAGCTGTTTTTT.